The 11 T cell receptor beta chains below were found in one sample sequenced in a study of beta chain features in type 1 diabetes (dated by TCRdb to 2017 to 2018). To prepare the library, the immunoSEQ multiplex PCR assay was applied. The entire amount of isolated RNA was reverse transcribed using the High Capacity cDNA Reverse Transcription Kit, so the sequenced TCRB transcripts were expressed ones. TCRdb carries this immuneACCESS record with in-frame sequences only. Its versions omit some clonotypes, under half of them owing to an unresolved V gene in the studies checked, with the rest unexplained. This sample is represented by more than 85,000 clones; under 40% of them were singletons. Together, the top ten hold about 0.07% of the sample. The sample was stem cell memory CD4+ T cells from blood. The cell subset or site label, as the study defines it: stem cell-like memory CD4+ T cells. These receptor sequences come from a woman under 30 in good health.

This clone came up a few times. The chain joins TRBV9 to TRBJ2-3, with TRBD2 matching 11 bases. The CDR3 is 16 residues long. Per germline, CDR1 SGDLS and CDR2 YYNGEE. With 4 bases clipped from V and 2 bases from J, the junction kept 6 bases outside the gene matches. CDR3 sequence: CASSFSSGRSTDTQYF. The DNA for the CDR3 is TGTGCCAGCAGCTTCTCTAGCGGGAGGTCCACAGATACGCAGTATTTT.

The rearrangement joins TRBV19 to TRBJ2-5, with D possibly being TRBD2 (5 bases). The CDR3 is 14 amino acids. V was shortened by 3 bases and J by 7 bases, with 15 bases between the two germline ends. Looked up from germline, CDR1 is LNHDA and CDR2 is SQIVND (reference sequence). CDR3 amino acids: CASSIRGSKATQYF. The CDR3 region has the DNA TGTGCCAGTAGTATTCGGGGAAGCAAGGCGACCCAGTACTTC.

This clone was observed a few times. CDR3 sequence (DNA): TGTGCCAGCAAGGAGGGGTTCTATGGCTACACCTTC. This gives the protein CASKEGFYGYTF. V and J are TRBV28 and TRBJ1-2; TRBD1 might be the D (5 bases). V was pared by 7 bases and J by 4 bases, with 10 bases between. Germline CDR1 MDHEN, CDR2 SYDVKM. This CDR3 has 12 residues.

J is TRBJ2-1 and V is TRBV5-1; 15 nucleotides align to TRBD2. Unmatched junction bases numbered 3, after V lost 0 bases and J lost 5 bases. This CDR3 is built from 17 residues. The germline CDR1 and CDR2 sequences are SGHRS and YFSETQ. The CDR3 protein is CASSLDRTSGRDNEQFF. The CDR3 nucleotides are TGCGCCAGCAGCTTGGATAGGACTAGCGGGAGGGACAATGAGCAGTTCTTC.

Only a few counts were recorded for this clone. V is TRBV4-1 and J is TRBJ2-5; TRBD2 matches 8 bases. Germline CDR1 is MGHRA and CDR2 is YSYEKL. This CDR3 is built from 13 residues. V was pared by 1 base and J by 5 bases, with 0 bases of the junction left unmatched. The CDR3 sequence is CASSQAGGETQYF. CDR3 DNA: TGCGCCAGCAGCCAAGCGGGAGGGGAGACCCAGTACTTC.

The chain uses TRBV7-3 and TRBJ2-7; perhaps TRBD2 as D (6 bases). There are 15 residues in the CDR3. Germline loops: CDR1 SGHTA, CDR2 FQGTGA. V shed 2 bases and J shed 0 bases, with 11 bases lying between them. CDR3 in DNA: TGTGCCAGCAGCTTAGTCGGGGGTAGCTCCTACGAGCAGTACTTC. Residues: CASSLVGGSSYEQYF.

This clone was counted between two and nine times. The V gene is TRBV5-1, the J gene TRBJ2-1; D gene uncertain. Germline CDR1 and CDR2: SGHRS and YFSETQ. The CDR3 has 12 amino acids. The germline V and J ends were trimmed by 3 bases and 6 bases, with 7 bases remaining between them. CDR3 DNA: TGCGCCAGCAGCTCCTCGTCCAATGAGCAGTTCTTC. Translating it yields CASSSSSNEQFF. The full variable domain, its missing parts supplied by reference TRBV5-1 and TRBJ2-1, is KAGVTQTPRYLIKTRGQQVTLSCSPISGHRSVSWYQQTPGQGLQFLFEYFSETQRNKGNFPGRFSGRQFSNSRSEMNVSTLELGDSALYLCASSSSSNEQFFGPGTRLTVL.

This clone was seen a handful of times. The chain has TRBV30 and TRBJ1-1; possibly TRBD1 for D (6 bases). The length of the CDR3 is 17 residues. Deletions cut 2 bases from V and 4 bases from J, with 23 bases between. Germline CDR1 reads GTSNPN; CDR2 reads SVGIG (reference sequence). CDR3 region: CAWSRYRVNSGITEAFF. The CDR3 region has the DNA TGTGCCTGGAGTCGTTACAGGGTTAACTCGGGGATCACTGAAGCTTTCTTT.

Only a few counts were recorded for this clone. The chain links TRBV6-5 to TRBJ1-2; possible D gene TRBD1, 5 bases. Trimming left V 6 bases short and J 0 bases short, with 11 bases between. Germline CDR1 and CDR2: MNHEY and SVGAGI. The CDR3 loop spans 14 amino acids. The CDR3 reads CASRPGGPNYGYTF. DNA for the CDR3: TGTGCCAGCAGACCGGGGGGTCCTAACTATGGCTACACCTTC.

The rearrangement links TRBV27 to TRBJ1-5; TRBD1 matches at 9 bases. Per the germline V gene, CDR1 is MNHEY and CDR2 is SMNVEV (reference sequence). The CDR3 has 19 amino acids. V dropped 3 bases and J dropped 4; count of bases not matched to a gene: 16. CDR3 protein: CASSFHWSNSGTGNQPQHF. In DNA form, the CDR3 reads TGTGCCAGCAGTTTCCACTGGAGCAATTCCGGGACAGGGAATCAGCCCCAGCATTTT.

In its sample, this clone was seen a few times. The chain is built from TRBV7-2 and TRBJ1-5; D is possibly TRBD1 (5 bases). Germline CDR1 is SGHTA and CDR2 is FQGNSA. V was clipped by 5 bases and J by 2 bases, with 16 bases between them. The CDR3 is 16 residues long. Here the CDR3 reads CASSLQVTRRNQPQHF. CDR3 nucleotide sequence: TGTGCCAGCAGCCTACAGGTTACGCGACGCAATCAGCCCCAGCATTTT.